The 31 T cell receptor beta chains below come from one sample, sequenced in a study of identical twins. TCRdb reprocessed the 5' RACE reads via MiXCR and lists one record per CDR3 protein. Here the sample spans 350,000 to 450,000 distinct CDR3 sequences, around a sixth being singletons. The sequencing sample was made of naive T cells sorted from blood. The receptor set was obtained from a man in his fifties or sixties in good health.

The V call is TRBV29-1, the J call TRBJ2-7, with TRBD2 matching over 8 bases. V trimming: 4 bases; J trimming: 3 bases; junction bases outside the gene matches: 5. Looked up from germline, CDR1 is SQVTM and CDR2 is ANQGSEA. The CDR3 runs to 13 residues. The CDR3 spells CSVVLAGYYEQYF. The CDR3 nucleotides read TGCAGCGTTGTTTTAGCGGGGTACTACGAGCAGTACTTC.

V and J are TRBV28 and TRBJ2-7, with 9 positions matching TRBD1. Trimming removed 6 bases from V and 3 bases from J; junction bases left unmatched: 6. The CDR3 has 14 amino acids. The germline V gene encodes CDR1 MDHEN and CDR2 SYDVKM. The chain's CDR3 is CASRRPGQGYEQYF. DNA of the CDR3: TGTGCCAGCAGAAGACCGGGACAGGGCTACGAGCAGTACTTC.

The genes are TRBV7-9 and TRBJ2-1; TRBD2 agrees at 7 bases. This CDR3 region has 13 residues. Germline CDR1 SEHNR, CDR2 FQNEAQ (reference sequence). V shed 3 bases and J 7 bases; nucleotides not matched to a gene: 3. The CDR3 nucleotides are TGTGCCAGCAGCTTCCAAGCGGGGAATGAGCAGTTCTTC. Translating gives CASSFQAGNEQFF.

This clonotype has more than one count but fewer than ten. This chain uses TRBV10-2 with TRBJ2-1; maybe TRBD2 (5 bases). The CDR3 is 13 amino acids. The V end lost 8 bases, the J end lost 7 bases, and 15 bases lay between the germline ends. Looked up from germline, CDR1 is WSHSY and CDR2 is SAAADI. The CDR3 is CASGENVGNEQFF. For the CDR3, the DNA is TGCGCCAGCGGGGAGAACGTGGGGAATGAGCAGTTCTTC.

Only a few counts were recorded for this clonotype. The chain has TRBV10-3 and TRBJ2-5; 11 bases match TRBD1. The germline V gene encodes CDR1 ENHRY and CDR2 SYGVKD. J gave up 2 bases and V 4 bases, and 6 bases lay outside the gene matches. The CDR3 is made up of 16 amino acids. CDR3 sequence: CAISAGDRGIQETQYF. DNA for the CDR3: TGTGCCATCAGTGCAGGGGACAGGGGGATACAAGAGACCCAGTACTTC.

This clonotype was seen a few times. This rearrangement joins TRBV5-5 to TRBJ1-5; D ambiguous. The CDR3 length is 13 residues. Germline V CDR1 and CDR2: SGHKS, YYEKEE (reference sequence). The germline V and J ends were trimmed by 2 bases and 3 bases, with 6 bases remaining between them. The chain's CDR3 is CASSLMYNQPQHF. As DNA, the CDR3 is TGTGCCAGCAGCTTAATGTACAATCAGCCCCAGCATTTT. The whole variable domain, filled in from reference TRBV5-5 and TRBJ1-5, reads DAGVTQSPTHLIKTRGQQVTLRCSPISGHKSVSWYQQVLGQGPQFIFQYYEKEERGRGNFPDRFSARQFPNYSSELNVNALLLGDSALYLCASSLMYNQPQHFGDGTRLSIL.

The rearrangement uses TRBV28 and TRBJ2-6, with TRBD2 as a possible D gene (6 bases). V was pared by 5 bases and J by 0 bases, with 8 bases between. Germline V gene lookup returns CDR1 MDHEN and CDR2 SYDVKM. There are 15 residues in the CDR3. The CDR3 loop reads CASSRDFSGANVLTF. CDR3 sequence (DNA): TGTGCCAGCAGTCGGGACTTCTCTGGGGCCAACGTCCTGACTTTC.

J is TRBJ2-7 and V is TRBV27, with no clear D. Germline CDR1 MNHEY, CDR2 SMNVEV (reference sequence). The CDR3 is 13 amino acids. With 6 bases removed from V and 3 bases from J, the gap between germline ends came to 12 bases. The CDR3 protein is CASSSVPHYEQYF. CDR3 DNA sequence: TGTGCCAGCAGCTCAGTTCCTCACTACGAGCAGTACTTC.

This chain joins TRBV7-9 and TRBJ2-1; 14 bases map to TRBD2. The CDR3 is 16 amino acids. With V trimmed by 4 bases and J by 6 bases, 5 bases remained unmatched. The germline V gene has CDR1 SEHNR and CDR2 FQNEAQ (reference sequence). The CDR3 DNA follows: TGTGCCAGCAGCTCGGGACTAGCGGGGGCTGTCAATGAGCAGTTCTTC. Residues: CASSSGLAGAVNEQFF.

This clonotype was picked up a small number of times. The chain combines TRBV7-3 with TRBJ2-1, with 7 bases matching TRBD2. The CDR3 loop spans 15 amino acids. Trimming took 5 bases from V and 9 from J; bases not matched to a gene: 13. Per the germline V gene, CDR1 is SGHTA and CDR2 is FQGTGA. This CDR3 is CASSRGGGSTAEQFF. For the CDR3, the DNA is TGTGCCAGCAGCCGCGGGGGAGGGTCTACAGCTGAGCAGTTCTTC.

This clonotype appeared many times. The rearrangement joins TRBV5-1 to TRBJ2-5, with D unclear. V lost 1 base and J lost 5, with 9 bases in between. Germline CDR1 is SGHRS and CDR2 is YFSETQ. The CDR3 runs 13 residues. CDR3 in amino acids: CASSLPEGETQYF. The CDR3 coding sequence is TGCGCCAGCAGCTTGCCCGAAGGGGAGACCCAGTACTTC. Together with reference TRBV5-1 and TRBJ2-5, the CDR3 gives the full variable domain: KAGVTQTPRYLIKTRGQQVTLSCSPISGHRSVSWYQQTPGQGLQFLFEYFSETQRNKGNFPGRFSGRQFSNSRSEMNVSTLELGDSALYLCASSLPEGETQYFGPGTRLLVL.

CDR3 amino acids: CASSSGTGESGELFF. The CDR3 nucleotides read TGCGCCAGCAGCTCCGGGACAGGGGAATCCGGGGAGCTGTTTTTT. This chain joins TRBV5-1 and TRBJ2-2, with 10 positions matching TRBD1. V shed 3 bases, J shed 6 bases, and the junction held 5 bases outside the gene matches. Germline V gene sequence: CDR1 SGHRS, CDR2 YFSETQ. The CDR3 covers 15 residues.

The chain joins TRBV6-5 to TRBJ2-5; 9 bases fit TRBD2. The V segment lost 5 bases and the J segment 5 bases; nucleotides outside the gene matches: 9. The CDR3 loop spans 15 amino acids. Germline values: CDR1 MNHEY, CDR2 SVGAGI. This CDR3 reads CASSVLAAGGETQYF. DNA of the CDR3: TGTGCCAGCAGTGTACTGGCGGCGGGGGGGGAGACCCAGTACTTC.

This clonotype was seen many times. This chain links TRBV7-6 with TRBJ2-2, with TRBD1 identical over 7 bases. The ends lost 1 base at V and 4 bases at J; junction bases unmatched: 6. The CDR3 totals 16 residues. Looked up from germline, CDR1 is SGHVS and CDR2 is FNYEAQ. The CDR3 spells CASSLVRQGPTGELFF. The DNA of the CDR3 is TGTGCCAGCAGCTTAGTCCGACAGGGCCCCACCGGGGAGCTGTTTTTT.

The J gene is TRBJ2-5, the V gene TRBV7-9; D unclear. Per the germline V gene, CDR1 is SEHNR and CDR2 is FQNEAQ (reference sequence). Trimming cost V 2 bases and J 5 bases, with 6 bases left between them. The CDR3 contains 12 residues. CDR3 protein: CASSLNMETQYF. Written as DNA, the CDR3 is TGTGCCAGCAGCTTAAACATGGAGACCCAGTACTTC.

This clonotype was found once. The chain couples TRBV10-3 to TRBJ1-1, with 7 bases aligning to TRBD1. Germline loops: CDR1 ENHRY, CDR2 SYGVKD. The length of the CDR3 is 15 residues. With V trimmed by 10 bases and J by 1 base, 12 bases remained unmatched. The CDR3: CATMGQSGGNTEAFF. The DNA for the CDR3 is TGTGCCACTATGGGACAGTCGGGCGGGAACACTGAAGCTTTCTTT.

The V gene is TRBV19, the J gene TRBJ2-1, with 8 bases fitting TRBD2. Germline V lookup: CDR1 LNHDA, CDR2 SQIVND (reference sequence). V lost 8 bases to trimming and J lost 0 bases; unmatched junction nucleotides: 6. The CDR3 totals 15 residues. Here the CDR3 reads CASLAGTSSYNEQFF. Here the CDR3 DNA reads TGTGCCAGTCTTGCCGGGACTAGCTCCTACAATGAGCAGTTCTTC.

This clonotype was detected ten times or more. V and J are TRBV7-2 and TRBJ2-3, with 8 bases fitting TRBD2. The CDR3 is made up of 15 amino acids. Looked up from germline, CDR1 is SGHTA and CDR2 is FQGNSA. J lost 3 bases, V lost 4 bases, and 6 bases had no gene match. The CDR3 reads CASSSAGVLTDTQYF. In DNA form, the CDR3 reads TGTGCCAGCAGCTCAGCGGGAGTCCTGACAGATACGCAGTATTTT.

Only a few counts were recorded for this clonotype. The chain has TRBV20-1 and TRBJ2-7, with D hard to call. The CDR3 totals 12 residues. V lost 4 bases and J 3 bases, leaving 10 bases between the germline ends. In germline, CDR1 is DFQATT, CDR2 SNEGSKA (reference sequence). The CDR3 bases are TGCAGTGCTACCCGAGGTGACTACGAGCAGTACTTC. This encodes CSATRGDYEQYF.

There are many counts of this clonotype. The chain links TRBV18 to TRBJ2-5; maybe TRBD1 (6 bases). The CDR3 covers 15 residues. Trimming shortened V by 5 bases and J by 2 bases, and 15 bases separated the two germline ends. Germline CDR1 reads KGHSH; CDR2 reads LQKENI. The CDR3 DNA follows: TGTGCCAGCTCATTAATCCAGGGGCTACAAGAGACCCAGTACTTC. The encoded protein is CASSLIQGLQETQYF.

This chain connects TRBV9 to TRBJ2-7, with a tentative D call TRBD2 (6 bases). This CDR3 is 15 amino acids long. Trimming took off 3 bases at V and 3 bases at J, with 16 bases between the two ends. In germline, CDR1 is SGDLS, CDR2 YYNGEE. The CDR3 protein is CASSEGGGRDYEQYF. The CDR3 nucleotides read TGTGCCAGCAGCGAGGGTGGGGGGAGAGACTACGAGCAGTACTTC.

This clonotype was seen at least ten times. This chain's CDR3 is CASSQDWSGGGQPQHF. The CDR3 nucleotides read TGCGCCAGCAGCCAAGATTGGTCGGGGGGAGGTCAGCCCCAGCATTTT. V usage is TRBV4-3 and J usage is TRBJ1-5; possibly TRBD1 for D (5 bases). Germline CDR1 reads LGHNA; CDR2 reads YSLEER. This CDR3 spans 16 amino acids. Trimming took off 0 bases at V and 6 bases at J, with 15 bases between the two ends.

This clonotype came up a few times. V gene TRBV4-3 combines with J gene TRBJ2-1; no clear D gene. The V gene lost 1 base and the J gene lost 7 bases, with 8 bases spanning the gap. This CDR3 spans 13 amino acids. The germline gives CDR1 LGHNA, CDR2 YSLEER. The CDR3: CASSQVGRNEQFF. DNA of the CDR3: TGCGCCAGCAGCCAAGTTGGCAGGAATGAGCAGTTCTTC.

The rearrangement uses TRBV4-3 and TRBJ1-4, with D possibly TRBD1 on 5 matching bases. The CDR3 runs 14 residues. CDR1 is LGHNA, CDR2 YSLEER, per germline. V was shortened by 5 bases and J by 10 bases, with 17 bases between the two germline ends. CDR3 sequence (DNA): TGCGCCAGCAGCTTCGGGGGGGGAGGACGAAAACTGTTTTTT. It is translated as CASSFGGGGRKLFF.

The V call is TRBV30, the J call TRBJ2-7, with 10 positions matching TRBD1. Germline CDR1 reads GTSNPN; CDR2 reads SVGIG (reference sequence). V lost 4 bases and J lost 3; bases outside the gene matches: 3. The CDR3 is 13 residues long. CDR3 protein: CAWNRDRGYEQYF. CDR3 bases: TGTGCCTGGAACCGGGACAGGGGCTACGAGCAGTACTTC.

This clonotype was recorded many times. The J gene is TRBJ1-1, the V gene TRBV12-3 or TRBV12-4; possibly TRBD1 for D (5 bases). The length of the CDR3 is 13 residues. Between the trimmed V and J ends, which lost 1 base and 11 bases, there was a span of 14 bases. The CDR3 spells CASSLGVRVMAFF. CDR3 DNA sequence: TGTGCCAGCAGTTTAGGGGTCAGGGTGATGGCTTTCTTT.

This clonotype was detected a few times. The rearrangement uses TRBV20-1 and TRBJ1-1; no definite D call. The CDR3 is made up of 10 amino acids. The germline V gene has CDR1 DFQATT and CDR2 SNEGSKA (reference sequence). Trimming took off 1 base at V and 5 bases at J, with 2 bases between the two ends. The CDR3 bases are TGCAGTGCTAGAGGAACTGAAGCTTTCTTT. This encodes CSARGTEAFF.

The chain employs TRBV7-8 and TRBJ2-3; TRBD1 might be the D (6 bases). Germline CDR1 reads SGHVS; CDR2 reads FQNEAQ. With 5 bases removed from V and 4 bases from J, the gap between germline ends came to 16 bases. The CDR3 runs to 15 residues. CDR3 nucleotides: TGTGCCAGCAGCAAAAACAGGGTCGGTCCAGATACGCAGTATTTT. This gives the protein CASSKNRVGPDTQYF.

This clonotype occurred once. V and J are TRBV5-1 and TRBJ2-2, with D tentatively TRBD1 (5 bases). CDR3 length equals 12 residues. Germline CDR1 and CDR2: SGHRS and YFSETQ. With 8 bases removed from V and 8 bases from J, the gap between germline ends came to 13 bases. CDR3 coding DNA: TGCGCCAGTAGACAGTATTCGGGGGAGCTGTTTTTT. Translation: CASRQYSGELFF. Full variable domain (rest looked up from reference TRBV5-1 and TRBJ2-2): KAGVTQTPRYLIKTRGQQVTLSCSPISGHRSVSWYQQTPGQGLQFLFEYFSETQRNKGNFPGRFSGRQFSNSRSEMNVSTLELGDSALYLCASRQYSGELFFGEGSRLTVL.

The sample holds many counts of this clonotype. The chain joins TRBV5-1 to TRBJ1-1; tentative D call: TRBD1 (6 bases). Germline V gene data show CDR1 as SGHRS and CDR2 as YFSETQ. This CDR3 is built from 14 residues. The V end lost 4 bases, the J end lost 1 base, and 11 bases lay between the germline ends. The CDR3 sequence: CASSIRQANTEAFF. The CDR3 coding sequence is TGCGCCAGCAGCATCCGACAGGCGAACACTGAAGCTTTCTTT.

This clonotype was counted ten times or more. The chain couples TRBV20-1 to TRBJ2-4; the D gene is possibly TRBD2 (6 bases). Trimming left V 0 bases short and J 7 bases short, with 22 bases between. Per the germline V gene, CDR1 is DFQATT and CDR2 is SNEGSKA (reference sequence). This CDR3 has 17 amino acids. The CDR3 is CSARDYLLGQRENIQYF. The CDR3 DNA sequence: TGCAGTGCTAGAGATTATTTGCTCGGACAACGGGAGAACATTCAGTACTTC.